The 25 T cell receptor beta chains reported below all come from one sample, sequenced in a study of cytomegalovirus exposure and HLA in healthy donors. PCR primers comprised 60 Vbeta and 13 Jbeta primers. The repertoire was sequenced with immunoSEQ multiplex PCR; TCRdb's copy has only in-frame clones and lacks some. The table has roughly 180,000 clones, roughly 80% seen once. The sequenced material came from PBMCs. The receptors originated from a man aged 25 to 45 in good health and CMV-seronegative.

V and J are TRBV15 and TRBJ1-5, with 9 positions matching TRBD1. Per germline, CDR1 LNHNV and CDR2 YYDKDF (reference sequence). Trimming removed 4 bases from V and 0 bases from J; junction bases left unmatched: 7. The CDR3 runs 17 residues. The CDR3 loop is CATSNRDRVNSNQPQHF. The CDR3 DNA is TGTGCCACCAGCAACCGGGACAGGGTCAATAGCAATCAGCCCCAGCATTTT.

V is TRBV6-1 and J is TRBJ2-5; perhaps TRBD2 as D (5 bases). The CDR3 has 14 amino acids. The V and J ends lost 1 base and 4 bases respectively, with 10 bases between them. Germline CDR1 MNHNS, CDR2 SASEGT. The CDR3 nucleotides are TGTGCCAGCAGTGAAGGGCCAGGAGGAGAGACCCAGTACTTC. It translates to CASSEGPGGETQYF.

The rearrangement uses TRBV4-3 and TRBJ2-1, with TRBD1 matching 9 bases. This CDR3 contains 19 residues. The germline CDR1 and CDR2 sequences are LGHNA and YSLEER. The ends lost 0 bases at V and 5 bases at J; junction bases unmatched: 14. The CDR3 reads CASSQDDPVRDRVHNEQFF. The CDR3 DNA follows: TGCGCCAGCAGCCAAGACGACCCCGTCCGGGACAGGGTCCACAATGAGCAGTTCTTC.

The rearrangement joins TRBV7-9 to TRBJ2-7; 8 nucleotides line up with TRBD1. There are 15 residues in the CDR3. Per germline, CDR1 SEHNR and CDR2 FQNEAQ (reference sequence). V lost 4 bases, J lost 3 bases, and 8 bases stayed unmatched. This chain's CDR3 is CASSWGQATNYEQYF. CDR3 sequence (DNA): TGTGCCAGCAGCTGGGGACAGGCCACTAACTACGAGCAGTACTTC.

The rearrangement uses TRBV6-1 and TRBJ2-1; TRBD1 agrees at 9 bases. CDR1 is MNHNS, CDR2 SASEGT, per germline. V lost 6 bases and J lost 6; bases outside the gene matches: 6. The CDR3 is made up of 14 amino acids. The CDR3 loop reads CASRWGQGGNEQFF. CDR3 bases: TGTGCCAGCAGGTGGGGACAGGGAGGCAATGAGCAGTTCTTC.

The rearrangement links TRBV7-9 to TRBJ2-1; a possible D gene is TRBD2 (6 bases). Trimming stripped 5 bases from V and 12 bases from J, with 17 bases between. CDR1 and CDR2 (germline): SEHNR, FQNEAQ (reference sequence). The CDR3 has 13 residues. The CDR3 here is CASSPLGGIPQFF. The CDR3 DNA is TGTGCCAGCAGCCCCCTTGGGGGGATTCCGCAGTTCTTC.

This clone was seen a handful of times. The chain combines TRBV2 with TRBJ1-1; a possible D gene is TRBD1 (6 bases). The germline V gene encodes CDR1 SNHLY and CDR2 FYNNEI. This CDR3 spans 14 amino acids. Trimming pared 6 bases from V and 10 bases from J, leaving 21 bases between. The CDR3 coding sequence is TGTGCCAGCAGGGAGACAGGTATTGTACTCGGAGCTTTCTTT. This encodes CASRETGIVLGAFF.

The CDR3: CASSVVSGRETQYF. CDR3 nucleotide sequence: TGTGCCAGTAGTGTCGTAAGCGGGAGGGAGACCCAGTACTTC. The V and J genes are TRBV19 and TRBJ2-5, with 9 bases matching TRBD2. CDR1 and CDR2 from the germline V gene are LNHDA and SQIVND (reference sequence). After removal of 5 bases from V and 5 bases from J, the junction contained 6 bases not matched to a gene. This CDR3 region has 14 residues.

The chain links TRBV7-8 to TRBJ2-7; TRBD1 is a possible D gene (6 bases). Germline V lookup: CDR1 SGHVS, CDR2 FQNEAQ. The CDR3 contains 15 residues. V dropped 1 base and J dropped 4 bases, with 14 bases sitting between them. CDR3 in amino acids: CASSLDMGATYEQYF. CDR3 DNA: TGTGCCAGCAGCTTAGACATGGGGGCGACGTACGAGCAGTACTTC.

The rearrangement links TRBV7-8 to TRBJ2-5; TRBD1 agrees at 8 bases. From germline, CDR1 is SGHVS and CDR2 FQNEAQ. The CDR3 runs 14 residues. The trim removed 4 bases at V and 5 bases at J, leaving 6 bases unmatched. CDR3 DNA: TGTGCCAGCAGCTCACGGGACAGGAGGGAGACCCAGTACTTC. Translation: CASSSRDRRETQYF.

This chain links TRBV4-2 with TRBJ1-1; 7 positions agree with TRBD1. The trim removed 2 bases at V and 3 bases at J, leaving 3 bases unmatched. The CDR3 is 14 residues long. Germline V gives CDR1 LGHNA, CDR2 YNFKEQ. CDR3: CASSQPGTDTEAFF. For the CDR3, the DNA is TGTGCCAGCAGCCAACCGGGGACAGACACTGAAGCTTTCTTT.

Only one count was recorded for this clone. The rearrangement uses TRBV5-1 and TRBJ2-7, with 11 bases identical to TRBD1. CDR1 SGHRS and CDR2 YFSETQ come from the germline V gene. The CDR3 is made up of 15 amino acids. V gave up 0 bases and J gave up 6 bases; unmatched junction bases: 5. The CDR3 loop is CASSLGGTGGREQYF. CDR3 in DNA: TGCGCCAGCAGCTTGGGGGGGACAGGGGGTCGCGAGCAGTACTTC.

The chain has TRBV28 and TRBJ2-4, with D tentatively TRBD2 (6 bases). The CDR3 contains 16 residues. The germline CDR1 and CDR2 sequences are MDHEN and SYDVKM. The V and J ends lost 6 bases and 5 bases respectively, with 20 bases between them. CDR3 in amino acids: CASSLGVGDLENIQYF. CDR3 nucleotide sequence: TGTGCCAGCAGCCTAGGGGTAGGGGACTTAGAAAACATTCAGTACTTC.

CDR3 sequence (DNA): TGCGCCAGCAGCCAAAAGGGACTAGCGGGCTACGAGCAGTACTTC. Its protein is CASSQKGLAGYEQYF. The chain uses TRBV4-1 and TRBJ2-7; 12 positions match TRBD2. Trimming cost V 2 bases and J 3 bases; bases outside gene matches: 2. CDR1 MGHRA and CDR2 YSYEKL come from the germline V gene. The CDR3 spans 15 residues.

This chain joins TRBV30 and TRBJ1-1, with 11 bases aligning to TRBD1. Unmatched junction bases numbered 5, after V lost 7 bases and J lost 1 base. Germline loops: CDR1 GTSNPN, CDR2 SVGIG (reference sequence). The CDR3 extends over 14 amino acids. The CDR3 DNA is TGTGCCTTTAGGACAGGGGGCGGGAACACTGAAGCTTTCTTT. It yields the protein CAFRTGGGNTEAFF.

This chain uses TRBV7-7 with TRBJ2-7, with TRBD1 identical over 8 bases. This CDR3 has 15 residues. Trimming took 5 bases from V and 0 from J; bases not matched to a gene: 6. The germline V gene encodes CDR1 SSHAT and CDR2 FNYEAQ (reference sequence). CDR3 nucleotide sequence: TGTGCCAGCAGCCAATCGACAGGGGACTCCTACGAGCAGTACTTC. Encoded protein: CASSQSTGDSYEQYF.

Notes on this clone: A read error may produce the germline difference seen at one junction end. V is TRBV7-9 and J is TRBJ2-3; 10 positions match TRBD1. Germline V gives CDR1 SEHNR, CDR2 FQNEAQ (reference sequence). CDR3 length equals 17 residues. This CDR3 is CSSSSPTGGLFTDTQYF. CDR3 sequence (DNA): TGTTCCAGCAGCTCACCGACAGGGGGCCTTTTTACAGATACGCAGTATTTT.

The CDR3 DNA sequence: TGTGCCAGTAGTATAGATCGTCGGCGCAGGGGAAGATATAGCAATCAGCCCCAGCATTTT. It codes for CASSIDRRRRGRYSNQPQHF. V gene TRBV19 combines with J gene TRBJ1-5; tentatively, D is TRBD1 (6 bases). V lost 0 bases, J lost 0 bases, and 21 bases lay in between. Per germline, CDR1 LNHDA and CDR2 SQIVND (reference sequence). The CDR3 spans 20 residues.

The chain joins TRBV27 to TRBJ1-2; D remains ambiguous. The CDR3 extends over 14 amino acids. Per germline, CDR1 MNHEY and CDR2 SMNVEV (reference sequence). V was clipped by 5 bases and J by 2 bases, with 12 bases between them. Here the CDR3 reads CASSPIPGNYGYTF. The CDR3 DNA sequence: TGTGCCAGCAGTCCGATACCGGGAAACTATGGCTACACCTTC.

The chain carries TRBV18 and TRBJ1-4; TRBD1 agrees at 7 bases. Unmatched junction bases numbered 7, after V lost 9 bases and J lost 3 bases. CDR1 and CDR2 from the germline V gene are KGHSH and LQKENI. The CDR3 has 14 residues. CDR3 in amino acids: CASSKGTANEKLFF. CDR3 nucleotide sequence: TGTGCCAGTTCAAAAGGGACAGCTAATGAAAAACTGTTTTTT.

This clone appeared a single time. The rearrangement uses TRBV2 and TRBJ1-3; D ambiguous. The germline gives CDR1 SNHLY, CDR2 FYNNEI. Trimming stripped 6 bases from V and 0 bases from J, with 15 bases between. The CDR3 is made up of 16 amino acids. The CDR3 spells CASSGGRKSSGNTIYF. In DNA form, the CDR3 reads TGTGCCAGCAGCGGCGGGAGAAAGAGCTCTGGAAACACCATATATTTT.

The chain employs TRBV30 and TRBJ2-7, with 10 bases matching TRBD1. The V gene's germline CDR1 is GTSNPN and CDR2 SVGIG (reference sequence). The length of the CDR3 is 13 residues. The V and J ends lost 5 bases and 4 bases, in that order; junction bases with no gene match: 5. The CDR3 bases are TGTGCCTGGCGGGGACAGGGGCGTTACGAGCAGTACTTC. Amino acid sequence: CAWRGQGRYEQYF.

This sequence joins TRBV5-8 and TRBJ2-1, with 12 nucleotides matching TRBD2. CDR1 is SGHTS and CDR2 is YDEGEE in the germline V gene. The CDR3 consists of 15 residues. Losses at the gene ends were 4 bases for V and 6 bases for J; bases not matched to a gene: 5. The CDR3 loop reads CASSRTSGRFNEQFF. The CDR3, as DNA: TGTGCCAGCAGCCGAACTAGCGGGAGGTTCAATGAGCAGTTCTTC.

This chain uses TRBV7-2 with TRBJ2-3; no clear D gene. Germline lookup yields CDR1 SGHTA and CDR2 FQGNSA. V was cut by 2 bases and J by 2 bases, with 11 bases left in between. The CDR3 is 15 residues long. The CDR3 nucleotides are TGTGCCAGCAGCTTAATTTGGCCGATCACAGATACGCAGTATTTT. It encodes CASSLIWPITDTQYF.

This rearrangement joins TRBV18 to TRBJ1-4; D gene unclear. This CDR3 is built from 15 residues. CDR1 KGHSH and CDR2 LQKENI come from the germline V gene. With 1 base removed from V and 2 bases from J, the gap between germline ends came to 8 bases. The DNA for the CDR3 is TGTGCCAGCTCACCACAGGCGGGTACTAATGAAAAACTGTTTTTT. Protein sequence: CASSPQAGTNEKLFF.